This entry features one T cell receptor (beta chain) sequence. Its matching antigen is unknown. The data derive from a study of blood T cells in healthy people across ages. Together with a sample-barcoded 5' primer, a J-beta primer mix was included in a second PCR lasting about 7 to 11 cycles. TCRdb reprocessed the 5' RACE reads with MiXCR, giving one entry per CDR3 protein. The repertoire holds around 1,700,000 distinct CDR3 sequences, with roughly 27% as singletons. Study-wide points: As age increased, TCR beta diversity per million T cells fell in a roughly linear fashion.

This CDR3 has 16 residues. CDR1 and CDR2 (germline): DFQATT, SNEGSKA (reference sequence). Trimming removed 0 bases at V and 0 bases at J, with 13 bases between. The sequence came from a woman in her twenties or thirties in good health. Input material: blood. This chain uses TRBV20-1 with TRBJ2-3, with D perhaps TRBD1 (6 bases). The CDR3 bases are TGCAGTGCTAGAGAGGACAGATATACTAGCACAGATACGCAGTATTTT. Protein product: CSAREDRYTSTDTQYF.